This T cell receptor (beta chain) was recorded in a study of memory CD4+ T cells and cytomegalovirus serostatus. The sort gate was single viable CD3+CD4+CD8-CD45RO+ cells for memory CD4+ T cells. CD4+ T cells were isolated by positive magnetic selection. V lost 6 bases, J lost 8 bases, and 9 bases stayed unmatched. CDR3 length: 13 amino acids. The V gene's germline CDR1 is SGHVS and CDR2 FQNEAQ. This clone was observed a few times. Sequencing was performed with immunoSEQ multiplex PCR; in TCRdb, only in-frame clones are kept and a portion is missing. The data show 45,000 to 70,000 clones, 82% seen once.

J is TRBJ1-1 and V is TRBV7-8, with 7 bases lining up with TRBD1. The material sequenced was memory CD4+ T cells from blood. The sequence derives from an adult in good health and CMV-seronegative. Some clones in this sample may be carry-over from other donors' samples. The DNA for the CDR3 is TGTGCCAGCAGACCGACAGGGACTGCCGAAGCTTTCTTT. Protein product: CASRPTGTAEAFF.